These 30 T cell receptor beta chains were sequenced from one sample in a study of cytomegalovirus exposure and HLA in healthy donors. Sequenced by immunoSEQ multiplex PCR; TCRdb stores in-frame clones only, minus some. The sample has some 67,000 clones; about 95% are singletons. Sequenced: PBMCs. The source of these receptors is a woman in her late teens or twenties in good health and CMV-seronegative.

The chain recombines TRBV14 with TRBJ1-2; TRBD1 matches 9 bases. The CDR3 extends over 12 amino acids. The V and J ends lost 3 bases and 8 bases, in that order; junction bases with no gene match: 1. Germline CDR1 reads SGHDN; CDR2 reads FVKESK. The CDR3: CASSHTGGGYTF. The CDR3 DNA reads as TGTGCCAGCAGCCATACAGGGGGCGGCTACACCTTC. The full variable domain, its missing parts supplied by reference TRBV14 and TRBJ1-2, is EAGVTQFPSHSVIEKGQTVTLRCDPISGHDNLYWYRRVMGKEIKFLLHFVKESKQDESGMPNNRFLAERTGGTYSTLKVQPAELEDSGVYFCASSHTGGGYTFGSGTRLTVV.

This clone was recorded once. The chain combines TRBV18 with TRBJ1-1, with TRBD1 as a possible D gene (5 bases). Deletions cut 3 bases from V and 1 base from J, with 9 bases between. The CDR3 is 14 amino acids. Germline values: CDR1 KGHSH, CDR2 LQKENI. The DNA of the CDR3 is TGTGCCAGCTCACCGTCCGGGGGGAACACTGAAGCTTTCTTT. It encodes CASSPSGGNTEAFF.

The chain recombines TRBV14 with TRBJ1-1, with TRBD1 identical over 9 bases. The J segment lost 0 bases and the V segment lost 2 bases, leaving 4 bases of the junction unmatched. The V gene's germline CDR1 is SGHDN and CDR2 FVKESK. The CDR3 totals 16 residues. The CDR3 here is CASSQLGTGMNTEAFF. The CDR3 region has the DNA TGTGCCAGCAGCCAACTGGGGACAGGGATGAACACTGAAGCTTTCTTT.

This clone appeared a single time. V usage is TRBV19 and J usage is TRBJ2-2, with TRBD2 as a possible D gene (6 bases). V lost 3 bases, J lost 4 bases, and 12 bases lay in between. The germline gives CDR1 LNHDA, CDR2 SQIVND (reference sequence). This CDR3 is built from 15 residues. The CDR3 here is CASSIVWDSTGELFF. CDR3 sequence (DNA): TGTGCCAGTAGTATTGTGTGGGACTCCACCGGGGAGCTGTTTTTT.

The chain joins TRBV6-5 to TRBJ1-6; 7 bases are shared with TRBD1. Unmatched junction bases numbered 10, after V lost 4 bases and J lost 7 bases. Per germline, CDR1 MNHEY and CDR2 SVGAGI. The CDR3 covers 16 residues. The DNA of the CDR3 is TGTGCCAGCAGTTTTGGACCGGGACAGCTGAATTCACCCCTCCACTTT. This gives the protein CASSFGPGQLNSPLHF.

This clone occurred once. The chain couples TRBV15 to TRBJ2-2; D ambiguous. V was pared by 0 bases and J by 6 bases, with 5 bases between. CDR1 and CDR2 from the germline V gene are LNHNV and YYDKDF (reference sequence). CDR3 size: 13 residues. CDR3 nucleotides: TGTGCCACCAGCAGAGATCTTTCCGGGGAGCTGTTTTTT. It is translated as CATSRDLSGELFF.

In nucleotides, the CDR3 is TGTGCCAGCGCTGAGCGTCGGGAGACCCAGTACTTC. Its protein is CASAERRETQYF. The rearrangement links TRBV7-8 to TRBJ2-5; D unclear. V gave up 8 bases and J gave up 5 bases, with 12 bases separating them. The CDR3 loop spans 12 amino acids. Germline loops: CDR1 SGHVS, CDR2 FQNEAQ.

The rearrangement joins TRBV27 to TRBJ2-1, with D maybe TRBD1 (6 bases). CDR1 and CDR2 from the germline V gene are MNHEY and SMNVEV (reference sequence). V shed 5 bases and J shed 12 bases, with 17 bases lying between them. CDR3 length: 13 amino acids. CDR3 coding DNA: TGTGCCAGCAGTAGCAGAGGGGGAGAAGGGCAGTTCTTC. It specifies CASSSRGGEGQFF.

This chain links TRBV5-5 with TRBJ1-5; 7 nucleotides match TRBD1. The CDR3 sequence is 14 residues long. J gave up 6 bases and V 0 bases, and 3 bases lay outside the gene matches. Germline CDR1 is SGHKS and CDR2 is YYEKEE (reference sequence). DNA for the CDR3: TGTGCCAGCAGCTTGGGACAGGGCAGTCAGCCCCAGCATTTT. It specifies CASSLGQGSQPQHF.

The chain carries TRBV9 and TRBJ2-7, with TRBD1 matching 7 bases. Germline CDR1 SGDLS, CDR2 YYNGEE. V gave up 0 bases and J gave up 1 base; unmatched junction bases: 4. The CDR3 has 15 amino acids. The CDR3 sequence is CASSVVGGQSYEQYF. The CDR3 bases are TGTGCCAGCAGCGTAGTAGGGGGACAGTCCTACGAGCAGTACTTC.

The V and J genes are TRBV4-3 and TRBJ2-2, with 9 nucleotides matching TRBD1. Germline CDR1 LGHNA, CDR2 YSLEER. J gave up 5 bases and V 4 bases, and 5 bases lay outside the gene matches. The length of the CDR3 is 15 residues. The CDR3 nucleotides read TGCGCCAGCAGCCCGCGGACAGGGGTTACCGGGGAGCTGTTTTTT. It specifies CASSPRTGVTGELFF.

J is TRBJ2-7 and V is TRBV5-4; possibly TRBD2 for D (8 bases). CDR1 and CDR2 from the germline V gene are SGHNT and YYREEE (reference sequence). The CDR3 is 14 amino acids. V lost 0 bases to trimming and J lost 5 bases, with 12 bases between them. The CDR3 nucleotides are TGTGCCAGCAGCTTGGCGGGAGGGGGCGACGAGCAGTACTTC. It specifies CASSLAGGGDEQYF.

This clone occurred once. V gene TRBV27 combines with J gene TRBJ2-4, with TRBD1 as a possible D gene (5 bases). Germline V CDR1 and CDR2: MNHEY, SMNVEV (reference sequence). V lost 6 bases and J 10 bases, leaving 25 bases between the germline ends. CDR3 length: 16 residues. CDR3 bases: TGTGCCAGCAGGTACTCTAAACAGGTGCCCTTTCGGATTCAGTACTTC. Its protein product is CASRYSKQVPFRIQYF.

The V call is TRBV6-6, the J call TRBJ2-7; 10 positions agree with TRBD1. V shed 5 bases, J shed 11 bases, and the junction held 12 bases outside the gene matches. Germline values: CDR1 MNHNY, CDR2 SVGAGI (reference sequence). This CDR3 has 14 residues. The CDR3 loop reads CASSHRDRGSGEYF. CDR3 bases: TGTGCCAGCAGTCACCGGGACAGGGGCTCTGGGGAGTACTTC.

The chain uses TRBV28 and TRBJ1-2, with 9 bases lining up with TRBD1. V trimming: 6 bases; J trimming: 5 bases; junction bases outside the gene matches: 4. CDR1 is MDHEN, CDR2 SYDVKM, per germline. The CDR3 extends over 13 amino acids. Here the CDR3 DNA reads TGTGCCAGCAGACAACAGGGGGCGTATGGCTACACCTTC. Its translation: CASRQQGAYGYTF.

V is TRBV6-1 and J is TRBJ2-7, with a possible D match to TRBD2 (6 bases). Germline assignment: CDR1 MNHNS and CDR2 SASEGT. This CDR3 spans 15 amino acids. V was cut by 3 bases and J by 1 base, with 13 bases left in between. In nucleotides, the CDR3 is TGTGCCAGCAGTGACAGGGAGGAGGGATCCTACGAGCAGTACTTC. Protein: CASSDREEGSYEQYF.

V usage is TRBV7-2 and J usage is TRBJ2-3; perhaps TRBD2 as D (5 bases). Trimming removed 7 bases at V and 8 bases at J, with 10 bases between. This CDR3 comprises 11 residues. CDR1 SGHTA and CDR2 FQGNSA come from the germline V gene. The CDR3 DNA sequence: TGTGCCAGCACTGCCGAGGGTACGCAGTATTTT. Amino acids: CASTAEGTQYF.

This clone was recorded once. V and J are TRBV7-2 and TRBJ2-4; a weak D match, TRBD2 (6 bases). CDR1 SGHTA and CDR2 FQGNSA come from the germline V gene. The CDR3 extends over 14 amino acids. V shed 6 bases and J shed 7 bases, with 16 bases lying between them. CDR3 region: CASRRGAGSNIQYF. CDR3 bases: TGTGCCAGCAGAAGGGGCGCGGGATCGAACATTCAGTACTTC.

The V call is TRBV4-2, the J call TRBJ2-1; D not resolved. The germline V gene encodes CDR1 LGHNA and CDR2 YNFKEQ. Deletions cut 0 bases from V and 6 bases from J, with 12 bases between. This CDR3 has 15 residues. CDR3 residues: CASSQDLRSINEQFF. In nucleotides, the CDR3 is TGTGCCAGCAGCCAAGATTTGAGGTCTATCAATGAGCAGTTCTTC.

This chain uses TRBV19 with TRBJ1-5, with D unclear. V was trimmed by 1 base and J by 3 bases, leaving 4 bases between them. The CDR3 contains 13 residues. Per germline, CDR1 LNHDA and CDR2 SQIVND (reference sequence). CDR3 in amino acids: CASSIGPNQPQHF. Written as DNA, the CDR3 is TGTGCCAGTAGTATAGGGCCCAATCAGCCCCAGCATTTT.

The V and J genes are TRBV2 and TRBJ2-7; 9 bases align to TRBD2. Germline-derived CDR1 and CDR2 are SNHLY and FYNNEI. CDR3 size: 13 residues. V lost 5 bases to trimming and J lost 4 bases; unmatched junction nucleotides: 3. This CDR3 is CASSRTSAYEQYF. The CDR3 bases are TGTGCCAGCAGTCGGACTAGCGCGTACGAGCAGTACTTC.

This clone was observed a few times. The V and J genes are TRBV27 and TRBJ2-7, with TRBD1 matching over 11 bases. J lost 3 bases, V lost 5 bases, and 3 bases had no gene match. This CDR3 is built from 14 residues. CDR1 is MNHEY, CDR2 SMNVEV, per germline (reference sequence). CDR3 residues: CASSPGTGGYEQYF. The CDR3 region has the DNA TGTGCCAGCAGTCCCGGGACAGGGGGCTACGAGCAGTACTTC.

The V call is TRBV6-6, the J call TRBJ2-7, with D perhaps matching TRBD2 (6 bases). Trimming cost V 2 bases and J 3 bases, with 11 bases left between them. CDR1 MNHNY and CDR2 SVGAGI come from the germline V gene (reference sequence). CDR3 length: 14 amino acids. This CDR3 is CASSYLGSGYEQYF. CDR3 DNA sequence: TGTGCCAGCAGTTACCTAGGTAGCGGCTACGAGCAGTACTTC.

This chain uses TRBV7-2 with TRBJ1-2; the D gene is possibly TRBD1 (6 bases). Germline-derived CDR1 and CDR2 are SGHTA and FQGNSA. Between the trimmed V and J ends, which lost 8 bases and 7 bases, there was a span of 20 bases. The CDR3 has 14 amino acids. The CDR3 nucleotides read TGTGCCAGCTCCGGGGCAGGGACACCCTCTGGCTACACCTTC. This gives the protein CASSGAGTPSGYTF.

The rearrangement uses TRBV19 and TRBJ2-1; maybe TRBD1 (7 bases). Germline CDR1 and CDR2: LNHDA and SQIVND (reference sequence). This CDR3 has 15 residues. The V gene lost 6 bases and the J gene lost 0 bases, with 12 bases spanning the gap. For the CDR3, the DNA is TGTGCCAGTAGGCACAGGGGAGGCTCCTACAATGAGCAGTTCTTC. Its translation is CASRHRGGSYNEQFF.

The V gene is TRBV29-1, the J gene TRBJ2-1, with TRBD2 matching 7 bases. V shed 1 base and J 3 bases; nucleotides not matched to a gene: 6. The CDR3 loop spans 15 amino acids. Germline V lookup: CDR1 SQVTM, CDR2 ANQGSEA. The DNA for the CDR3 is TGCAGCGTTGAAGTGGGGCGGGAGAACTACAATGAGCAGTTCTTC. It yields the protein CSVEVGRENYNEQFF.

The chain couples TRBV19 to TRBJ2-1; 7 bases are shared with TRBD2. Looked up from germline, CDR1 is LNHDA and CDR2 is SQIVND (reference sequence). The CDR3 extends over 15 amino acids. V was pared by 2 bases and J by 7 bases, with 8 bases of the junction left unmatched. The CDR3 sequence: CASSIPRGRVNEQFF. The CDR3 DNA is TGTGCCAGTAGTATACCTCGGGGGAGGGTAAATGAGCAGTTCTTC.

This clone was counted a single time. V usage is TRBV11-2 and J usage is TRBJ2-7, with 9 bases aligning to TRBD2. The length of the CDR3 is 14 residues. Trimming cost V 2 bases and J 3 bases; bases outside gene matches: 2. From germline, CDR1 is SGHAT and CDR2 FQNNGV. CDR3: CASSLLRGGYEQYF. CDR3 DNA sequence: TGTGCCAGCAGCTTATTGCGGGGGGGCTACGAGCAGTACTTC.

The rearrangement links TRBV5-4 to TRBJ1-4; D possibly corresponds to TRBD1 (5 bases). In germline, CDR1 is SGHNT, CDR2 YYREEE (reference sequence). Trimming stripped 2 bases from V and 5 bases from J, with 7 bases between. The CDR3 length is 13 residues. CDR3 sequence reads: CASSFPGNEKLFF. The CDR3 nucleotides read TGTGCCAGCAGCTTCCCAGGGAATGAAAAACTGTTTTTT.

The chain has TRBV19 and TRBJ2-3; perhaps TRBD2 as D (5 bases). CDR1 LNHDA and CDR2 SQIVND come from the germline V gene (reference sequence). The V and J ends lost 0 bases and 8 bases respectively, with 9 bases between them. This CDR3 contains 13 residues. The CDR3 protein is CASSIDPRGTQYF. CDR3 DNA sequence: TGTGCCAGTAGTATAGATCCTCGGGGTACGCAGTATTTT.